One and the same sample provided the 11 T cell receptor beta chains below, sequenced in a study of CD8 T cell repertoires and HIV-1 epitope variants. Method: immunoSEQ multiplex PCR; TCRdb's copy keeps in-frame clones and lacks some. There are about 95,000 clones in the sample; roughly four fifths occur only once, and roughly 25% lies in the top ten. Sequencing was done on a sample of uncultured baseline CD8+ T cells from peripheral blood mononuclear cells (PBMCs). The receptors derive from a male donor with HIV.

This clone has only a few counts. The chain links TRBV20-1 to TRBJ1-1, with D uncertain. The V end was cut by 6 bases, the J end by 3 bases, with 8 bases between. Germline-derived CDR1 and CDR2 are DFQATT and SNEGSKA (reference sequence). The CDR3 runs to 11 residues. CDR3 residues: CSARIDTEAFF. CDR3 DNA sequence: TGCAGTGCGCGGATTGACACTGAAGCTTTCTTT.

The chain has TRBV2 and TRBJ1-4; D not resolved. V was clipped by 3 bases and J by 8 bases, with 10 bases between them. CDR1 and CDR2 from the germline V gene are SNHLY and FYNNEI. The CDR3 has 13 amino acids. CDR3 sequence (DNA): TGTGCCAGCAGTGAGCCCGGGAGGGAAAAACTGTTTTTT. This translates into CASSEPGREKLFF.

This clone was recorded many times. The chain uses TRBV29-1 and TRBJ2-7; no definite D call. The CDR3 is made up of 13 amino acids. Germline loops: CDR1 SQVTM, CDR2 ANQGSEA. V lost 6 bases and J lost 7, with 19 bases in between. Written as DNA, the CDR3 is TGCAGCGTCGCCTCCCCGGGCAGCTCTGAGCAGTACTTC. It codes for CSVASPGSSEQYF.

About this clone itself: The same CDR3 can be traced to other DNA sequences in this sample. The CDR3 here is CSARPEETQYF. The CDR3 DNA is TGCAGTGCTAGACCGGAAGAGACCCAGTACTTC. The chain couples TRBV20-1 to TRBJ2-5; the D is unclear. The CDR3 is made up of 11 amino acids. Looked up from germline, CDR1 is DFQATT and CDR2 is SNEGSKA (reference sequence). The V gene lost 2 bases and the J gene lost 3 bases, with 4 bases spanning the gap.

This sequence joins TRBV4-2 and TRBJ1-1; the D is unclear. The CDR3 covers 14 residues. The germline gives CDR1 LGHNA, CDR2 YNFKEQ. The V and J ends lost 0 bases and 3 bases respectively, with 8 bases between them. The CDR3 region has the DNA TGTGCCAGCAGCCAAGAAGGAAGGGACACTGAAGCTTTCTTT. Protein sequence: CASSQEGRDTEAFF.

This rearrangement joins TRBV7-6 to TRBJ2-1; 8 positions agree with TRBD1. J gave up 7 bases and V 1 base, and 0 bases lay outside the gene matches. CDR3 size: 13 residues. In germline, CDR1 is SGHVS, CDR2 FNYEAQ. The chain's CDR3 is CASSLGQGNEQFF. In nucleotides, the CDR3 is TGTGCCAGCAGCTTAGGACAGGGGAATGAGCAGTTCTTC.

V and J are TRBV6-4 and TRBJ1-3; D unresolved. CDR1 and CDR2 (germline): MRHNA, SNTAGT. CDR3 length: 15 residues. Trimming left V 5 bases short and J 1 base short, with 12 bases between. Written as DNA, the CDR3 is TGTGCCAGCAGTCCCTCCCCCGGTTCTGGAAACACCATATATTTT. Its protein is CASSPSPGSGNTIYF.

J is TRBJ2-1 and V is TRBV28; 12 bases are shared with TRBD2. CDR3 size: 16 residues. The germline V gene has CDR1 MDHEN and CDR2 SYDVKM. The V and J ends lost 7 bases and 8 bases, in that order; junction bases with no gene match: 12. CDR3 sequence reads: CASTLGLAGGTHEQFF. In DNA, the CDR3 is TGTGCCAGCACCCTAGGCCTAGCGGGGGGGACCCATGAGCAGTTCTTC.

The gene calls are TRBV5-6 and TRBJ1-1; tentatively, D is TRBD1 (5 bases). The CDR3 runs 14 residues. The germline gives CDR1 SGHDT, CDR2 YYEEEE. Between the trimmed V and J ends, which lost 0 bases and 8 bases, there was a span of 14 bases. The CDR3 DNA sequence: TGTGCCAGCAGCTTGGAACAGGTTAGCTCAGAAGCTTTCTTT. Protein: CASSLEQVSSEAFF.

A remark on this clone: The same CDR3 arises from other DNA sequences in this sample as well. This chain uses TRBV5-1 with TRBJ1-2; D unclear. The CDR3 runs 15 residues. V was pared by 3 bases and J by 0 bases, with 12 bases between. Germline CDR1 is SGHRS and CDR2 is YFSETQ. CDR3 DNA sequence: TGCGCCAGCAGCTCACGGACGGATGCTAACTATGGCTACACCTTC. It translates to CASSSRTDANYGYTF.

V gene TRBV7-2 combines with J gene TRBJ2-7; TRBD1 is a possible D gene (6 bases). CDR1 is SGHTA and CDR2 is FQGNSA in the germline V gene. Trimming cost V 5 bases and J 6 bases, with 17 bases left between them. The CDR3 is 14 residues long. CDR3 protein: CASSRRDTSSEQYF. The CDR3 DNA sequence: TGTGCCAGCAGCCGACGGGACACTTCGTCCGAGCAGTACTTC. Full variable domain (rest looked up from reference TRBV7-2 and TRBJ2-7): GAGVSQSPSNKVTEKGKDVELRCDPISGHTALYWYRQSLGQGLEFLIYFQGNSAPDKSGLPSDRFSAERTGGSVSTLTIQRTQQEDSAVYLCASSRRDTSSEQYFGPGTRLTVT.